These 31 T cell receptor beta chains share one sample of origin, sequenced in a study of technical replicates of blood from a few donors. Sequencing was performed with immunoSEQ multiplex PCR; in TCRdb, only in-frame clones are kept and a portion is missing. The sample has tens of thousands of clones, roughly 93% seen once; the top ten hold 0.24%. Sequenced input: T cells isolated from PBMCs. The source of these receptors is a human donor in good health.

Only one count was recorded for this clone. The chain is built from TRBV5-1 and TRBJ2-2; D might be TRBD1 (5 bases). Germline-derived CDR1 and CDR2 are SGHRS and YFSETQ. The CDR3 runs 17 residues. V lost 0 bases and J lost 0, with 12 bases in between. CDR3 loop: CASSLARTQSNTGELFF. CDR3 bases: TGCGCCAGCAGCTTGGCCCGGACACAGTCGAACACCGGGGAGCTGTTTTTT. Combining the CDR3 with reference TRBV5-1 and TRBJ2-2 gives the whole variable domain KAGVTQTPRYLIKTRGQQVTLSCSPISGHRSVSWYQQTPGQGLQFLFEYFSETQRNKGNFPGRFSGRQFSNSRSEMNVSTLELGDSALYLCASSLARTQSNTGELFFGEGSRLTVL.

The chain combines TRBV14 with TRBJ1-1; D is ambiguous. CDR3 size: 14 residues. V was shortened by 0 bases and J by 6 bases, with 11 bases between the two germline ends. Germline V gene lookup returns CDR1 SGHDN and CDR2 FVKESK. The chain's CDR3 is CASSQDRGQPEAFF. The CDR3 DNA reads TGTGCCAGCAGCCAAGATCGTGGGCAGCCTGAAGCTTTCTTT.

This clone appeared a single time. V and J are TRBV4-1 and TRBJ2-2; the match to TRBD2 covers 8 bases. V shed 4 bases, J shed 1 base, and the junction held 11 bases outside the gene matches. CDR3 length: 18 residues. Looked up from germline, CDR1 is MGHRA and CDR2 is YSYEKL. The CDR3 protein is CASSLSPLAGGNTGELFF. The CDR3 DNA is TGCGCCAGCAGCCTCTCACCCCTGGCGGGGGGGAACACCGGGGAGCTGTTTTTT.

The chain recombines TRBV11-2 with TRBJ1-2, with 9 bases fitting TRBD1. The CDR3 runs 16 residues. In germline, CDR1 is SGHAT, CDR2 FQNNGV. V gave up 0 bases and J gave up 4 bases; unmatched junction bases: 6. CDR3 sequence reads: CASSLDPGQGLYGYTF. Written as DNA, the CDR3 is TGTGCCAGCAGCTTAGATCCGGGACAGGGACTCTATGGCTACACCTTC.

CDR3 loop: CASSLVNTNNEQFF. The CDR3 nucleotides read TGCGCCAGCAGCTTGGTGAACACCAACAATGAGCAGTTCTTC. V gene TRBV5-1 combines with J gene TRBJ2-1, with D unclear. Trimming shortened V by 0 bases and J by 5 bases, and 9 bases separated the two germline ends. The germline gives CDR1 SGHRS, CDR2 YFSETQ. This CDR3 region has 14 residues.

The V and J genes are TRBV27 and TRBJ1-1; no definite D call. Per the germline V gene, CDR1 is MNHEY and CDR2 is SMNVEV (reference sequence). The CDR3 runs 14 residues. The V end was cut by 3 bases, the J end by 8 bases, with 16 bases between. The CDR3 bases are TGTGCCAGCAGTTTGGCAGGTGCCCGCAAAGAAGCTTTCTTT. Residues: CASSLAGARKEAFF.

A single count supports this clone. The chain combines TRBV25-1 with TRBJ2-1, with 12 bases identical to TRBD1. V lost 5 bases and J lost 9; bases outside the gene matches: 5. This CDR3 contains 14 residues. The germline gives CDR1 MGHDK, CDR2 SYGVNS. CDR3 sequence (DNA): TGTGCCAGCAGTCTCGGGACAGGGGGCGGTGAGCAGTTCTTC. Protein: CASSLGTGGGEQFF.

V gene TRBV18 combines with J gene TRBJ1-1; maybe TRBD1 (6 bases). The CDR3 length is 13 residues. The V gene's germline CDR1 is KGHSH and CDR2 LQKENI. Trimming shortened V by 6 bases and J by 1 base, and 9 bases separated the two germline ends. CDR3 loop: CASSQGKNTEAFF. In nucleotides, the CDR3 is TGTGCCAGCTCCCAGGGGAAGAACACTGAAGCTTTCTTT.

The chain couples TRBV2 to TRBJ2-7; 8 positions agree with TRBD2. The CDR3 runs to 16 residues. Germline V lookup: CDR1 SNHLY, CDR2 FYNNEI. Trimming at V came to 1 base and at J to 3 bases, leaving 8 bases not matched to a gene. CDR3 coding DNA: TGTGCCAGCAGTGAAGGGTCGGGGCGGGAGGTCTACGAGCAGTACTTC. Translating it yields CASSEGSGREVYEQYF.

The chain carries TRBV5-6 and TRBJ1-5; D is undetermined. V dropped 4 bases and J dropped 2 bases, with 10 bases sitting between them. Looked up from germline, CDR1 is SGHDT and CDR2 is YYEEEE. The CDR3 is made up of 14 amino acids. The CDR3, as DNA: TGTGCCAGCAGCACGAAGGAGGGCAATCAGCCCCAGCATTTT. Translation gives CASSTKEGNQPQHF.

V and J are TRBV6-1 and TRBJ1-1, with 8 bases identical to TRBD1. J was trimmed by 5 bases and V by 3 bases; bases with no gene match: 8. The CDR3 is 15 residues long. CDR1 and CDR2 (germline): MNHNS, SASEGT. The CDR3: CASSDHQGAFTEAFF. In DNA, the CDR3 is TGTGCCAGCAGTGACCATCAGGGGGCGTTTACTGAAGCTTTCTTT.

J is TRBJ2-7 and V is TRBV2; D call uncertain. The V gene lost 8 bases and the J gene lost 2 bases, with 7 bases spanning the gap. Germline values: CDR1 SNHLY, CDR2 FYNNEI. The CDR3 runs 11 residues. The CDR3 sequence: CASGPTYEQYF. For the CDR3, the DNA is TGTGCCAGCGGGCCCACCTACGAGCAGTACTTC. Using reference TRBV2 and TRBJ2-7 for the parts outside the CDR3, the full variable domain is EPEVTQTPSHQVTQMGQEVILRCVPISNHLYFYWYRQILGQKVEFLVSFYNNEISEKSEIFDDQFSVERPDGSNFTLKIRSTKLEDSAMYFCASGPTYEQYFGPGTRLTVT.

The chain has TRBV10-3 and TRBJ2-2; D gene uncertain. Germline V lookup: CDR1 ENHRY, CDR2 SYGVKD. The CDR3 extends over 12 amino acids. V was trimmed by 10 bases and J by 3 bases, leaving 9 bases between them. As DNA, the CDR3 is TGTGCCACCTCGTCCGACACCGGGGAGCTGTTTTTT. It specifies CATSSDTGELFF.

The chain recombines TRBV4-1 with TRBJ2-1; the D gene is possibly TRBD1 (5 bases). Trimming removed 4 bases at V and 8 bases at J, with 6 bases between. The CDR3 runs 11 residues. CDR1 and CDR2 from the germline V gene are MGHRA and YSYEKL. CDR3 nucleotide sequence: TGCGCCAGCAGCCCAGGGCATGAGCAGTTCTTC. This codes for CASSPGHEQFF.

The chain recombines TRBV18 with TRBJ1-1; TRBD1 might be the D (6 bases). In germline, CDR1 is KGHSH, CDR2 LQKENI. The V and J ends lost 5 bases and 0 bases respectively, with 10 bases between them. The CDR3 runs to 14 residues. The CDR3 DNA follows: TGTGCCAGCTCAACGGACAGTATGAACACTGAAGCTTTCTTT. Its translation is CASSTDSMNTEAFF.

The V and J genes are TRBV15 and TRBJ1-4; 9 nucleotides line up with TRBD1. The germline V gene encodes CDR1 LNHNV and CDR2 YYDKDF (reference sequence). Trimming cost V 5 bases and J 7 bases; bases outside gene matches: 8. This CDR3 comprises 15 residues. The CDR3 nucleotides read TGTGCCACCAGCTCCCGACAGGGGGGGGGTGAAAAACTGTTTTTT. This encodes CATSSRQGGGEKLFF.

This chain links TRBV5-8 with TRBJ2-3; the match to TRBD2 covers 8 bases. The ends lost 1 base at V and 2 bases at J; junction bases unmatched: 6. CDR1 is SGHTS, CDR2 YDEGEE, per germline. The CDR3 extends over 16 amino acids. Here the CDR3 DNA reads TGTGCCAGCAGCTTGAACGGGGGGGCCCCCACAGATACGCAGTATTTT. Translating gives CASSLNGGAPTDTQYF. Supplemented by reference TRBV5-8 and TRBJ2-3, the full variable domain reads EAGVTQSPTHLIKTRGQQATLRCSPISGHTSVYWYQQALGLGLQFLLWYDEGEERNRGNFPPRFSGRQFPNYSSELNVNALELEDSALYLCASSLNGGAPTDTQYFGPGTRLTVL.

The V call is TRBV7-8, the J call TRBJ2-2; D not resolved. The CDR3 has 17 amino acids. Trimming stripped 1 base from V and 7 bases from J, with 19 bases between. The germline CDR1 and CDR2 sequences are SGHVS and FQNEAQ. DNA of the CDR3: TGTGCCAGCAGCTTAGGGGCCGCTGCCCTGGTGGGCGGGGAGCTGTTTTTT. Its translation: CASSLGAAALVGGELFF.

The chain links TRBV28 to TRBJ2-1; D gene uncertain. Trimming removed 7 bases at V and 1 base at J, with 5 bases between. The germline V gene encodes CDR1 MDHEN and CDR2 SYDVKM. The CDR3 has 12 residues. CDR3 sequence: CASTLSYNEQFF. CDR3 sequence (DNA): TGTGCCAGCACCCTTTCCTACAATGAGCAGTTCTTC.

V gene TRBV2 combines with J gene TRBJ1-5; TRBD1 matches at 8 bases. CDR3 size: 15 residues. Per the germline V gene, CDR1 is SNHLY and CDR2 is FYNNEI. Trimming cost V 4 bases and J 4 bases; bases outside gene matches: 6. CDR3 in amino acids: CASSGGQGGNQPQHF. DNA of the CDR3: TGTGCCAGCAGTGGCGGACAGGGTGGGAATCAGCCCCAGCATTTT.

The V call is TRBV2, the J call TRBJ1-1; unclear D gene. V was cut by 8 bases and J by 4 bases, with 17 bases left in between. Germline V gene data show CDR1 as SNHLY and CDR2 as FYNNEI. This CDR3 is 14 amino acids long. The CDR3 spells CASGAAHAGTEAFF. DNA for the CDR3: TGTGCCAGCGGTGCGGCTCATGCAGGCACTGAAGCTTTCTTT.

The chain recombines TRBV29-1 with TRBJ2-7; 7 bases are shared with TRBD2. The CDR3 consists of 15 residues. Trimming at V came to 6 bases and at J to 3 bases, leaving 14 bases not matched to a gene. Germline assignment: CDR1 SQVTM and CDR2 ANQGSEA. DNA for the CDR3: TGCAGCGTGGGGAGGGGTGTAGGGGATCACTACGAGCAGTACTTC. Its translation: CSVGRGVGDHYEQYF.

This clone occurred once. J is TRBJ2-3 and V is TRBV19; the D is unclear. Trimming took 5 bases from V and 3 from J, leaving 6 bases between them. The CDR3 is 12 residues long. Looked up from germline, CDR1 is LNHDA and CDR2 is SQIVND (reference sequence). CDR3 residues: CASSLSTDTQYF. The CDR3 nucleotides read TGTGCCAGTAGTTTATCGACAGATACGCAGTATTTT.

The J gene is TRBJ2-5, the V gene TRBV7-9, with TRBD2 matching over 8 bases. The CDR3 contains 15 residues. Germline lookup yields CDR1 SEHNR and CDR2 FQNEAQ (reference sequence). V trimming: 5 bases; J trimming: 4 bases; junction bases outside the gene matches: 9. The CDR3 loop is CASSRTGTRAETQYF. The CDR3 DNA is TGTGCCAGCAGCCGAACCGGGACTAGGGCAGAGACCCAGTACTTC.

The rearrangement uses TRBV9 and TRBJ1-3; D is ambiguous. V lost 3 bases to trimming and J lost 3 bases, with 7 bases between them. CDR1 SGDLS and CDR2 YYNGEE come from the germline V gene. The CDR3 runs 13 residues. DNA of the CDR3: TGTGCCAGCAGCGCCTGGCTTGGAAACACCATATATTTT. As protein: CASSAWLGNTIYF.

CDR3 nucleotides: TGCGCCAGCAGCTTCCGGACAGGGGGAAGCACAGATACGCAGTATTTT. Its translation is CASSFRTGGSTDTQYF. The chain couples TRBV5-1 to TRBJ2-3, with 10 bases identical to TRBD1. The junction had 3 bases not matched to a gene; V was cut back by 2 bases and J by 0 bases. Per the germline V gene, CDR1 is SGHRS and CDR2 is YFSETQ. The CDR3 length is 16 residues.

The chain recombines TRBV11-3 with TRBJ2-2, with a possible D match to TRBD2 (6 bases). This CDR3 contains 16 residues. Germline assignment: CDR1 SGHNT and CDR2 YENEEA. V gave up 6 bases and J gave up 2 bases, with 16 bases separating them. The CDR3 nucleotides are TGTGCCAGCAGGGAAGTGACGGGGGTTAACACCGGGGAGCTGTTTTTT. Its protein is CASREVTGVNTGELFF.

The rearrangement uses TRBV2 and TRBJ1-2; D is ambiguous. V gave up 4 bases and J gave up 1 base, with 7 bases separating them. The V gene's germline CDR1 is SNHLY and CDR2 FYNNEI. The CDR3 is 13 residues long. For the CDR3, the DNA is TGTGCCAGCAGTGGGGCAGATAACTATGGCTACACCTTC. Translated, it gives CASSGADNYGYTF.

This chain uses TRBV19 with TRBJ1-5; 9 nucleotides match TRBD1. CDR1 is LNHDA, CDR2 SQIVND, per germline (reference sequence). The V gene end was trimmed by 5 bases and the J gene end by 5 bases; junction bases not matched to a gene: 4. This CDR3 comprises 14 residues. The CDR3 loop reads CASSAGQGYQPQHF. The CDR3 bases are TGTGCCAGTAGTGCGGGACAGGGTTATCAGCCCCAGCATTTT.

The chain links TRBV19 to TRBJ1-1, with TRBD1 as a possible D gene (6 bases). Trimming removed 3 bases at V and 1 base at J, with 12 bases between. This CDR3 is built from 15 residues. Germline V CDR1 and CDR2: LNHDA, SQIVND (reference sequence). CDR3 in DNA: TGTGCCAGTAGTATGACCGGGACACCGAACACTGAAGCTTTCTTT. Protein product: CASSMTGTPNTEAFF.

The chain uses TRBV13 and TRBJ1-1; tentatively, D is TRBD1 (6 bases). Between the trimmed V and J ends, which lost 2 bases and 4 bases, there was a span of 11 bases. The CDR3 is made up of 14 amino acids. CDR1 and CDR2 from the germline V gene are PRHDT and FYEKMQ (reference sequence). CDR3: CASSLLGAGTEAFF. The CDR3 nucleotides are TGTGCCAGCAGCTTACTGGGGGCGGGCACTGAAGCTTTCTTT.